Included here is one T cell receptor beta chain sequence, with context. Its antigen remains unidentified. Primers used in a second PCR of about 6 to 11 cycles were a sample-barcoded 5' primer and a J-beta primer mix. Per-sample output comprised a minimum of 3 million paired-end reads containing CDR3. One entry per CDR3 protein, called by TCRdb with MiXCR from the 5' RACE reads. In the table there are fewer than 750,000 distinct CDR3 sequences, around half of which are singletons. These data belong to a study of blood T cells in healthy people across ages. Regarding the study as a whole: Since the PBMCs were unsorted, naive and antigen-experienced cells could not be conclusively compared. In these data, TCR beta diversity tracked strongly with naive T cell percentage.

Total RNA extraction produced at least 6 micrograms (per sample) for the study. CDR3 length: 14 residues. Looked up from germline, CDR1 is SGHDT and CDR2 is YYEEEE. J was trimmed by 10 bases and V by 4 bases; bases with no gene match: 7. This sequence joins TRBV5-6 and TRBJ2-1; 11 nucleotides agree with TRBD1. This receptor was identified in an elderly man in good health. The material sequenced was blood. CDR3: CASSLGQGAREQFF. CDR3 sequence (DNA): TGTGCCAGCAGCCTAGGACAGGGGGCTAGGGAGCAGTTCTTC.